The present TCR beta chain was sequenced within a study of T cells in Graves' hyperthyroidism and ophthalmopathy. This clonotype came up many times. Regions amplified from RNA transcripts were the TCR beta CDR3 regions. With the HTBI primer set, the TCR CDR3 went through a first round of RT-PCR. TCRdb redid the calling of the multiplex PCR reads with MiXCR, one entry per CDR3 protein. The data show about 520,000 distinct CDR3 sequences, with 20% seen just once and about a quarter held by the top ten. The clonotype comes from a man younger than 30 with Graves' hyperthyroidism. Sequences were obtained from blood.

The DNA of the CDR3 is TGTGCCAGCAGTGTACAGGGGGCCACCTACGAGCAGTACTTC. This codes for CASSVQGATYEQYF. The rearrangement joins TRBV6-1 to TRBJ2-7; TRBD1 matches at 9 bases. The trim removed 4 bases at V and 2 bases at J, leaving 3 bases unmatched. There are 14 residues in the CDR3. Germline lookup yields CDR1 MNHNS and CDR2 SASEGT.